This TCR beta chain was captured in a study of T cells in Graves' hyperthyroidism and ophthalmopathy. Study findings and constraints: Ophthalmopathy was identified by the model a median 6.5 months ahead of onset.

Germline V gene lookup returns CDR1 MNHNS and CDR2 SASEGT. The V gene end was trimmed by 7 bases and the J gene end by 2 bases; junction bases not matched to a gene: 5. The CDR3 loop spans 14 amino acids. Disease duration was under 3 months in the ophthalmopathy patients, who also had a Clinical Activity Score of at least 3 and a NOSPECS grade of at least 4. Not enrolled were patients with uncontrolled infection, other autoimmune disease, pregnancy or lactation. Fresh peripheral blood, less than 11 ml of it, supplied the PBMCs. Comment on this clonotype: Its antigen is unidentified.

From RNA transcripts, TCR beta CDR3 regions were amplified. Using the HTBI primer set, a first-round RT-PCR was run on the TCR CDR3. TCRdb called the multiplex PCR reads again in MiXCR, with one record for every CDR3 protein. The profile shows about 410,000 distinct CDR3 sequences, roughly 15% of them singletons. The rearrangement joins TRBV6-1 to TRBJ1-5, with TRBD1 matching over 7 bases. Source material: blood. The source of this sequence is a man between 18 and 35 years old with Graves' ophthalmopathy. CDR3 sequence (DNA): TGTGCCAGCACTTGGGACAGAGGCAATCAGCCCCAGCATTTT. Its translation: CASTWDRGNQPQHF.